The 30 T cell receptor beta chains listed next were all sequenced from one sample in a study of blood T cell repertoires in COVID-19. The table came from immunoSEQ multiplex PCR; TCRdb's copy has only in-frame clones and leaves some out. This table has about 110,000 clones, around nine tenths appearing once. Source material: peripheral blood. Source of these receptors: a woman in her 50s with acute or convalescent COVID-19.

The chain combines TRBV6-1 with TRBJ2-2; D may be TRBD2 (6 bases). CDR1 and CDR2 from the germline V gene are MNHNS and SASEGT. Trimming removed 1 base from V and 2 bases from J, with 8 bases in between. The CDR3 contains 15 residues. As DNA, the CDR3 is TGTGCCAGCAGTGAAGGACTAGTTAACACCGGGGAGCTGTTTTTT. It encodes CASSEGLVNTGELFF.

The V gene is TRBV6-2 or TRBV6-3, the J gene TRBJ2-7; D gene unclear. CDR3 length: 12 residues. Germline values: CDR1 MNHEY, CDR2 SVGEGT. With 5 bases removed from V and 5 bases from J, the gap between germline ends came to 10 bases. CDR3 loop: CASSTTRDEQYF. CDR3 bases: TGTGCCAGCAGTACCACCCGGGACGAGCAGTACTTC.

The chain links TRBV7-2 to TRBJ2-3; TRBD1 is a possible D gene (6 bases). V was cut by 2 bases and J by 2 bases, with 11 bases left in between. Germline CDR1 reads SGHTA; CDR2 reads FQGNSA. The CDR3 length is 15 residues. This chain's CDR3 is CASSLMGHLTDTQYF. Written as DNA, the CDR3 is TGTGCCAGCAGCTTAATGGGACACCTCACAGATACGCAGTATTTT.

The rearrangement uses TRBV30 and TRBJ2-2; 8 bases are shared with TRBD1. CDR1 is GTSNPN, CDR2 SVGIG, per germline (reference sequence). CDR3 length: 13 residues. V lost 8 bases to trimming and J lost 6 bases; unmatched junction nucleotides: 8. The CDR3 DNA follows: TGTGCCAGACAGGGGAGCGAGGCCGGGGAGCTGTTTTTT. It is translated as CARQGSEAGELFF.

The chain employs TRBV6-4 and TRBJ1-1; D not certain. The ends were cut back, 5 bases at V and 5 bases at J, with 15 bases in the middle. In germline, CDR1 is MRHNA, CDR2 SNTAGT. The CDR3 sequence is 14 residues long. This CDR3 is CASSLLHQSTEAFF. The CDR3 nucleotides are TGTGCCAGCAGTCTACTACACCAGTCTACTGAAGCTTTCTTT.

The rearrangement joins TRBV18 to TRBJ2-1; TRBD2 aligns across 10 bases. V dropped 7 bases and J dropped 4; count of bases not matched to a gene: 16. Germline CDR1 reads KGHSH; CDR2 reads LQKENI. The CDR3 is 18 amino acids. The CDR3 nucleotides are TGTGCCAGCTTACCGGCGGCTAGCGGGAGTTTTCTTTACAATGAGCAGTTCTTC. It specifies CASLPAASGSFLYNEQFF.

J is TRBJ2-5 and V is TRBV29-1; perhaps TRBD2 as D (5 bases). V dropped 0 bases and J dropped 5 bases, with 13 bases sitting between them. The CDR3 extends over 14 amino acids. CDR1 is SQVTM and CDR2 is ANQGSEA in the germline V gene. CDR3 loop: CSVEEGGPGETQYF. CDR3 nucleotide sequence: TGCAGCGTTGAAGAGGGCGGGCCCGGGGAGACCCAGTACTTC.

The rearrangement uses TRBV7-2 and TRBJ2-1; perhaps TRBD2 as D (6 bases). V was shortened by 3 bases and J by 7 bases, with 10 bases between the two germline ends. Germline CDR1 and CDR2: SGHTA and FQGNSA. This CDR3 comprises 13 residues. In nucleotides, the CDR3 is TGTGCCAGCAGCTTGACGACTAGGAATGAGCAGTTCTTC. This codes for CASSLTTRNEQFF.

This chain connects TRBV18 to TRBJ2-7, with TRBD1 matching 10 bases. V shed 4 bases, J shed 3 bases, and the junction held 3 bases outside the gene matches. CDR1 and CDR2 from the germline V gene are KGHSH and LQKENI. The CDR3 totals 14 residues. CDR3 in amino acids: CASSRDRGNYEQYF. DNA of the CDR3: TGTGCCAGCTCACGGGACAGGGGAAACTACGAGCAGTACTTC. Full variable domain (missing parts from reference TRBV18 and TRBJ2-7): NAGVMQNPRHLVRRRGQEARLRCSPMKGHSHVYWYRQLPEEGLKFMVYLQKENIIDESGMPKERFSAEFPKEGPSILRIQQVVRGDSAAYFCASSRDRGNYEQYFGPGTRLTVT.

A single count supports this clone. This chain connects TRBV19 to TRBJ2-4; 7 positions match TRBD1. J lost 7 bases, V lost 5 bases, and 5 bases had no gene match. CDR3 size: 13 residues. Germline V lookup: CDR1 LNHDA, CDR2 SQIVND (reference sequence). The CDR3 DNA sequence: TGTGCCAGTAGTCAGGTAGGGGGCAACATTCAGTACTTC. This encodes CASSQVGGNIQYF.

The chain recombines TRBV3-1 (or the pseudogene TRBV3-2) with TRBJ1-2; D may be TRBD1 (6 bases). V was clipped by 4 bases and J by 6 bases, with 15 bases between them. The length of the CDR3 is 14 residues. Per germline, CDR1 LGHDT and CDR2 YNNKEL (reference sequence). CDR3 amino acids: CASSPGGGIDGYTF. CDR3 sequence (DNA): TGTGCCAGCAGCCCCGGGGGGGGCATCGATGGCTACACCTTC.

The gene calls are TRBV6-5 and TRBJ2-1, with D possibly TRBD2 on 6 matching bases. This CDR3 is built from 12 residues. Deletions cut 6 bases from V and 8 bases from J, with 11 bases between. The germline V gene encodes CDR1 MNHEY and CDR2 SVGAGI. CDR3 in amino acids: CASSPEGHEQFF. For the CDR3, the DNA is TGTGCCAGCAGCCCGGAGGGGCATGAGCAGTTCTTC.

The chain combines TRBV7-9 with TRBJ1-1; the D gene is possibly TRBD1 (6 bases). CDR1 is SEHNR, CDR2 FQNEAQ, per germline (reference sequence). This CDR3 is 14 amino acids long. The V end was cut by 5 bases, the J end by 4 bases, with 14 bases between. The DNA for the CDR3 is TGTGCCAGCAGCACCAGCAGGGGAAGCACTGAAGCTTTCTTT. Encoded protein: CASSTSRGSTEAFF.

This chain connects TRBV7-9 to TRBJ1-5; 10 bases agree with TRBD1. The germline V gene has CDR1 SEHNR and CDR2 FQNEAQ (reference sequence). The CDR3 sequence is 18 residues long. Trimming removed 1 base from V and 9 bases from J; junction bases left unmatched: 15. Here the CDR3 DNA reads TGTGCCAGCAGCTTAGTTGTTGGGACAGGGGCCGGGGACAGGCCCCAGCATTTT. Amino acids: CASSLVVGTGAGDRPQHF.

V usage is TRBV5-1 and J usage is TRBJ2-4, with D maybe TRBD2 (7 bases). The germline gives CDR1 SGHRS, CDR2 YFSETQ. V lost 1 base, J lost 0 bases, and 14 bases lay in between. The CDR3 totals 17 residues. CDR3 bases: TGCGCCAGCAGCTTGTGGGGAGGGGGTCGAGCCAAAAACATTCAGTACTTC. The encoded protein is CASSLWGGGRAKNIQYF.

The sample holds one count of this clone. This chain links TRBV3-1 (or the pseudogene TRBV3-2) with TRBJ1-2, with TRBD1 identical over 11 bases. Germline CDR1 and CDR2: LGHDT and YNNKEL (reference sequence). J gave up 8 bases and V 0 bases, and 8 bases lay outside the gene matches. This CDR3 region has 16 residues. The CDR3, as DNA: TGTGCCAGCAGCCAAGATATTGGGACAGGGGGTAGAGGCTACACCTTC. Translating gives CASSQDIGTGGRGYTF.

This clone occurred a few times. The chain employs TRBV29-1 and TRBJ2-5; D is possibly TRBD2 (6 bases). The CDR3 length is 12 residues. Deletions cut 6 bases from V and 3 bases from J, with 11 bases between. CDR1 and CDR2 (germline): SQVTM, ANQGSEA. In DNA form, the CDR3 reads TGCAGCGTCGGCCGGGGGAAAGAGACCCAGTACTTC. Its protein product is CSVGRGKETQYF.

This clone was counted only a few times. V usage is TRBV19 and J usage is TRBJ1-6, with 10 bases fitting TRBD1. Germline lookup yields CDR1 LNHDA and CDR2 SQIVND (reference sequence). CDR3 length: 17 residues. V trimming: 3 bases; J trimming: 5 bases; junction bases outside the gene matches: 7. The CDR3 bases are TGTGCCAGTAGTATCCGACAGGGGGCCGGTAATAATTCACCCCTCCACTTT. Protein: CASSIRQGAGNNSPLHF. Full variable domain (remainder filled in from reference TRBV19 and TRBJ1-6): DGGITQSPKYLFRKEGQNVTLSCEQNLNHDAMYWYRQDPGQGLRLIYYSQIVNDFQKGDIAEGYSVSREKKESFPLTVTSAQKNPTAFYLCASSIRQGAGNNSPLHFGNGTRLTVT.

The CDR3 DNA sequence: TGTGCCAGCCTCTCACCGCGCGCAGGGAAGTCCCACAATGAGCAGTTCTTC. Amino acids: CASLSPRAGKSHNEQFF. The chain is built from TRBV28 and TRBJ2-1; tentatively, D is TRBD1 (5 bases). Germline V gives CDR1 MDHEN, CDR2 SYDVKM. Between the trimmed V and J ends, which lost 8 bases and 5 bases, there was a span of 25 bases. The CDR3 has 17 amino acids.

This chain uses TRBV6-5 with TRBJ1-1; weak D call: TRBD1 (5 bases). The V gene's germline CDR1 is MNHEY and CDR2 SVGAGI. The CDR3 runs 13 residues. V was cut by 4 bases and J by 3 bases, with 9 bases left in between. CDR3 sequence: CASSSTGHTEAFF. CDR3 sequence (DNA): TGTGCCAGCAGTTCTACAGGCCACACTGAAGCTTTCTTT.

This chain uses TRBV6-2 or TRBV6-3 with TRBJ1-1, with 7 bases identical to TRBD1. Germline V gene lookup returns CDR1 MNHEY and CDR2 SVGEGT. Losses at the gene ends were 4 bases for V and 4 bases for J; bases not matched to a gene: 24. The CDR3 totals 20 residues. The CDR3 coding sequence is TGTGCCAGCAGTTGGGACACGGGGACTTCAACAGGGGAACGGAGCACTGAAGCTTTCTTT. Its protein product is CASSWDTGTSTGERSTEAFF.

The chain employs TRBV19 and TRBJ1-6, with D possibly TRBD1 on 6 matching bases. The CDR3 covers 14 residues. Trimming pared 3 bases from V and 6 bases from J, leaving 9 bases between. Looked up from germline, CDR1 is LNHDA and CDR2 is SQIVND (reference sequence). CDR3 loop: CASSIARGNSPLHF. CDR3 coding DNA: TGTGCCAGTAGTATTGCCAGGGGTAATTCACCCCTCCACTTT.

This rearrangement joins TRBV27 to TRBJ2-4; D possibly corresponds to TRBD2 (5 bases). V gave up 6 bases and J gave up 11 bases, with 14 bases separating them. The CDR3 consists of 12 residues. Germline loops: CDR1 MNHEY, CDR2 SMNVEV (reference sequence). The CDR3 DNA is TGTGCCAGCAGCCGGACTGGGAAGGTTCAGTACTTC. Protein: CASSRTGKVQYF.

The chain recombines TRBV19 with TRBJ1-2, with 11 bases that match TRBD1. This CDR3 is built from 17 residues. CDR1 is LNHDA, CDR2 SQIVND, per germline (reference sequence). The ends lost 4 bases at V and 2 bases at J; junction bases unmatched: 9. The DNA for the CDR3 is TGTGCCAGTAGTAGTCGGACAGGGGGCGCCCGGAACTATGGCTACACCTTC. Its protein is CASSSRTGGARNYGYTF.

The rearrangement uses TRBV28 and TRBJ1-5; TRBD1 aligns across 9 bases. Per germline, CDR1 MDHEN and CDR2 SYDVKM. The CDR3 totals 14 residues. Trimming took 4 bases from V and 5 from J; bases not matched to a gene: 3. The chain's CDR3 is CASSSGTGYQPQHF. CDR3 nucleotide sequence: TGTGCCAGCAGTTCCGGGACAGGGTATCAGCCCCAGCATTTT. Combining the CDR3 with reference TRBV28 and TRBJ1-5 gives the whole variable domain DVKVTQSSRYLVKRTGEKVFLECVQDMDHENMFWYRQDPGLGLRLIYFSYDVKMKEKGDIPEGYSVSREKKERFSLILESASTNQTSMYLCASSSGTGYQPQHFGDGTRLSIL.

The chain uses TRBV24-1 and TRBJ2-7; 8 bases line up with TRBD2. The CDR3 loop spans 16 amino acids. CDR1 KGHDR and CDR2 SFDVKD come from the germline V gene. J lost 9 bases, V lost 5 bases, and 17 bases had no gene match. The CDR3 here is CATSVAAGVFTQGQYF. CDR3 sequence (DNA): TGTGCCACCAGTGTTGCAGCGGGAGTATTCACCCAAGGGCAGTACTTC.

The chain carries TRBV15 and TRBJ1-4, with D hard to call. The germline V gene encodes CDR1 LNHNV and CDR2 YYDKDF (reference sequence). The V and J ends lost 0 bases and 4 bases respectively, with 18 bases between them. CDR3 length equals 18 residues. The CDR3 spells CATSRDLSASAFNEKLFF. DNA for the CDR3: TGTGCCACCAGCAGAGATTTAAGCGCGAGCGCATTTAATGAAAAACTGTTTTTT. The full variable domain, in which reference TRBV15 and TRBJ1-4 provide the parts outside the CDR3, is DAMVIQNPRYQVTQFGKPVTLSCSQTLNHNVMYWYQQKSSQAPKLLFHYYDKDFNNEADTPDNFQSRRPNTSFCFLDIRSPGLGDTAMYLCATSRDLSASAFNEKLFFGSGTQLSVL.

V usage is TRBV27 and J usage is TRBJ2-7, with a possible D match to TRBD1 (7 bases). V was pared by 7 bases and J by 0 bases, with 16 bases between. This CDR3 region has 15 residues. CDR1 MNHEY and CDR2 SMNVEV come from the germline V gene (reference sequence). The CDR3 DNA sequence: TGTGCCAGCACCCGCTCAGGGGGAGGCTCCTACGAGCAGTACTTC. Residues: CASTRSGGGSYEQYF.

The V call is TRBV24-1, the J call TRBJ2-1, with 7 bases that match TRBD2. Unmatched junction bases numbered 10, after V lost 5 bases and J lost 1 base. This CDR3 is 17 amino acids long. Germline CDR1 and CDR2: KGHDR and SFDVKD. DNA for the CDR3: TGTGCCACCAGTGTCCCTGAGCGGGAAGGATCCTACAATGAGCAGTTCTTC. Protein: CATSVPEREGSYNEQFF.

The table lists this clone with a few counts. The rearrangement links TRBV4-2 to TRBJ2-2; possibly TRBD2 for D (6 bases). Germline CDR1 and CDR2: LGHNA and YNFKEQ. The CDR3 has 14 amino acids. V was pared by 3 bases and J by 3 bases, with 8 bases between. DNA for the CDR3: TGTGCCAGCAGCCAGCGGGACCACACCGGGGAGCTGTTTTTT. It specifies CASSQRDHTGELFF.